This T cell receptor (beta chain) was recorded in a study of Ad26.COV2.S vaccination and SARS-CoV-2 variants (dated by TCRdb to about 2021). For context, the study as a whole: Donors in the vaccine arm were drawn from COV1001, a multicentre, randomized, double-blind, placebo-controlled phase I-IIa trial testing Ad26.COV2.S in healthy adults. Ad26.COV2.S was given intramuscularly at 5x10^10 or 1x10^11 viral particles, as a single shot or as two shots 56 days apart. TCRbeta repertoire sequencing served as the tool for gauging how specific and how broad the SARS-CoV-2-reactive T cell receptors were following Ad26.COV2.S vaccination. The TCR-sequenced set comprised roughly 30 samples: some 19 Ad26.COV2.S vaccine recipients, 5 placebo recipients and 8 SARS-CoV-2 convalescent individuals. Trial participants were randomized into five groups of five: low-dose or high-dose Ad26.COV2.S given once or twice, or placebo on both occasions. Investigators did not know the trial group allocation while performing experiments and assessing outcomes. The study at large found these results: Ad26.COV2.S recipients had higher spike-specific TCR breadth than placebo recipients (P = 0.0014). The authors noted that the TCR breadth and depth analyses may have underestimated total T cell responses. The study was not powered to compare responses between vaccine doses or regimens. Non-spike TCR breadth was comparable between vaccine and placebo recipients, consistent with the vaccine containing only spike. After vaccination, substantial breadth of spike-specific CD8+ and CD4+ T cell responses was reported.

The treatment or condition label on this specimen signifies: some 20 received Ad26.COV2.S at low or high dose, single or two shots; 5 received placebo; per-sample allocation not given. For vaccine and placebo recipients, the sequenced repertoires came from samples collected on day 63 after the first injection. Between 29 July and 7 August 2020, Cohort 1b enrolled about two dozen adults aged 18-55 years at one site in Boston, USA. As a vaccine, Ad26.COV2.S was a replication-incompetent adenovirus type 26 vector that expressed a prefusion-stabilized SARS-CoV-2 spike protein derived from the original Wuhan strain. V is pruned by 6 bases and J by 3 bases, leaving 7 bases of the junction without a gene match. The CDR3 runs 14 amino acids, cysteine and phenylalanine included. The sequence is cut down to CDR3 DNA, 42 bases in frame from base 1. CDR1 and CDR2 were assigned from the germline V gene as KGHSH and LQKENI.

The immunoSEQ Assay was used to sequence TCRbeta CDR3 regions. After extraction, genomic DNA underwent amplification by bias-controlled multiplex PCR, followed by high-throughput sequencing. The paper's data handling went like this. Collapsing and filtering of sequences were performed to quantify the absolute abundance of each unique TCRbeta CDR3 region. T cell fraction was estimated by normalization of TCRbeta template counts to usable DNA, with usable DNA being measured through amplification of reference genes present in all nucleated cells. Repertoire TCRs were annotated as SARS-CoV-2-specific by exact matching of V gene, CDR3 amino acid sequence and J gene to a known reactive TCR set. The reference SARS-CoV-2 TCR set was obtained from MIRA and was filtered for enrichment in COVID-19-positive ImmuneCODE repertoires, whereby public or cross-reactive TCRs were removed. Using the MIRA antigens, annotated TCRs were further analysed by specific ORF or by position within an ORF. Breadth was defined as annotated unique rearrangements over total unique productive rearrangements; depth was the summed frequency of those rearrangements. TCR breadth was compared between groups using two-sided Wilcoxon rank-sum tests. The table comes from immuneACCESS by way of TCRdb, which keeps in-frame sequences with V and J called. Part of the clones is missing from these tables; in studies checked, under half for an unresolved V gene and the rest for unknown reasons. V and J calls and clone size are those listed in that table; D and trimming were worked out from the DNA. A total of about 350,000 clones appear in this sample, approximately 81% of them only once. Approximately 3.5% of the sample goes to the ten largest clones.

As regards this clone: Its antigen is still unknown. Per-nucleotide qualities are absent, and no much larger clonotype sits a single base away.

Recombination connected TRBV18 to TRBJ2-7, with 8 central nucleotides matching TRBD1. This receptor was obtained from a person aged 18-65 years who received the Ad26.COV2.S COVID-19 vaccine or a placebo. The sequencing here drew on peripheral blood, taken in a trial of Ad26.COV2.S vaccine versus placebo. The DNA reads as follows: TGTGCCAGCTCGCAAGGACAGGGCGACTACGAGCAGTACTTC. The translation is CASSQGQGDYEQYF.